These 17 T cell receptor beta chains were all obtained from the same sample, sequenced in a study of CD8 T cells in Susac syndrome. The RNA, 0.5 to 1 ug, was put through reverse transcription using random hexamers. TCRdb itself ran the immunoSEQ multiplex PCR reads through MiXCR, one entry per CDR3 protein. The sample holds about 180,000 distinct CDR3 sequences; over 90% are singletons and the top ten take 0.099%. Sequencing was carried out using CD4+ T cells from PBMCs. The source is a human donor with Susac syndrome.

The chain combines TRBV29-1 with TRBJ2-1, with D possibly matching TRBD1 (7 bases). This CDR3 spans 11 amino acids. V was clipped by 7 bases and J by 7 bases, with 11 bases between them. Germline CDR1 and CDR2: SQVTM and ANQGSEA. CDR3 in DNA: TGCAGCGGGAGGGGGCGGAATGAGCAGTTCTTC. Translated, it gives CSGRGRNEQFF.

The chain is built from TRBV20-1 and TRBJ2-3; D perhaps matches TRBD2 (5 bases). Germline assignment: CDR1 DFQATT and CDR2 SNEGSKA (reference sequence). Trimming removed 2 bases at V and 0 bases at J, with 9 bases between. This CDR3 is built from 14 residues. CDR3 region: CSARTAVSTDTQYF. The CDR3 DNA reads TGCAGTGCTAGAACAGCGGTTAGCACAGATACGCAGTATTTT.

V usage is TRBV7-9 and J usage is TRBJ1-1; no firm D call. This CDR3 is 11 amino acids long. V was shortened by 4 bases and J by 3 bases, with 3 bases between the two germline ends. CDR1 and CDR2 from the germline V gene are SEHNR and FQNEAQ (reference sequence). Written as DNA, the CDR3 is TGTGCCAGCAGCTCAGACACTGAAGCTTTCTTT. Its translation is CASSSDTEAFF.

CDR3 region: CASSFSPMGAKNIQYF. In DNA, the CDR3 is TGTGCCAGCAGCTTTAGTCCTATGGGGGCCAAAAACATTCAGTACTTC. V is TRBV7-2 and J is TRBJ2-4; no clear D gene. The germline V and J ends were trimmed by 3 bases and 1 base, with 13 bases remaining between them. There are 16 residues in the CDR3. Germline CDR1 and CDR2: SGHTA and FQGNSA.

The chain combines TRBV28 with TRBJ2-3, with 7 bases lining up with TRBD1. The CDR3 runs 14 residues. Germline CDR1 and CDR2: MDHEN and SYDVKM. Losses at the gene ends were 2 bases for V and 3 bases for J; bases not matched to a gene: 2. CDR3 sequence (DNA): TGTGCCAGCAGTTTACAGGGGGAGACAGATACGCAGTATTTT. It specifies CASSLQGETDTQYF.

The chain couples TRBV6-6 to TRBJ1-5, with TRBD1 as a possible D gene (5 bases). V gave up 5 bases and J gave up 6 bases, with 14 bases separating them. This CDR3 contains 14 residues. The germline V gene has CDR1 MNHNY and CDR2 SVGAGI (reference sequence). The chain's CDR3 is CASSPGPGVQPQHF. CDR3 DNA sequence: TGTGCCAGCAGTCCGGGACCCGGGGTTCAGCCCCAGCATTTT.

This chain uses TRBV7-9 with TRBJ2-5; 11 bases fit TRBD1. J was trimmed by 4 bases and V by 4 bases; bases with no gene match: 2. This CDR3 has 14 residues. Germline loops: CDR1 SEHNR, CDR2 FQNEAQ (reference sequence). The CDR3 nucleotides are TGTGCCAGCAGCTACGGGACAGGGGGAGAGACCCAGTACTTC. Protein product: CASSYGTGGETQYF.

The chain joins TRBV30 to TRBJ1-5; D gene ambiguous. The CDR3 loop spans 14 amino acids. Trimming took off 1 base at V and 0 bases at J, with 7 bases between the two ends. Germline CDR1 is GTSNPN and CDR2 is SVGIG (reference sequence). The CDR3 loop is CAWSDGLSNQPQHF. The CDR3, as DNA: TGTGCCTGGAGTGATGGGCTTAGCAATCAGCCCCAGCATTTT.

J is TRBJ1-1 and V is TRBV7-9; a weak D match, TRBD1 (6 bases). The CDR3 totals 14 residues. CDR1 is SEHNR, CDR2 FQNEAQ, per germline (reference sequence). V dropped 5 bases and J dropped 2 bases, with 12 bases sitting between them. The CDR3 nucleotides are TGTGCCAGCAGCCCACGGACAGATAACACTGAAGCTTTCTTT. As protein: CASSPRTDNTEAFF. Variable domain in full (rest from reference TRBV7-9 and TRBJ1-1): DTGVSQNPRHKITKRGQNVTFRCDPISEHNRLYWYRQTLGQGPEFLTYFQNEAQLEKSRLLSDRFSAERPKGSFSTLEIQRTEQGDSAMYLCASSPRTDNTEAFFGQGTRLTVV.

This clonotype was seen once. This chain connects TRBV7-9 to TRBJ1-1; maybe TRBD1 (6 bases). The V end was cut by 4 bases, the J end by 0 bases, with 18 bases between. Germline V CDR1 and CDR2: SEHNR, FQNEAQ (reference sequence). The CDR3 contains 17 residues. The CDR3: CASSSKKDRPMNTEAFF. In DNA, the CDR3 is TGTGCCAGCAGCTCAAAAAAGGACAGACCGATGAACACTGAAGCTTTCTTT.

V gene TRBV20-1 combines with J gene TRBJ2-1; D may be TRBD2 (5 bases). This CDR3 spans 11 amino acids. V lost 6 bases and J 15 bases, leaving 18 bases between the germline ends. Germline CDR1 and CDR2: DFQATT and SNEGSKA (reference sequence). The CDR3 reads CSAGRGGGLFF. CDR3 bases: TGCAGTGCCGGCAGAGGAGGCGGGTTGTTCTTC.

The J gene is TRBJ1-3, the V gene TRBV20-1; TRBD1 agrees at 7 bases. The CDR3 extends over 16 amino acids. Germline V CDR1 and CDR2: DFQATT, SNEGSKA (reference sequence). The J segment lost 0 bases and the V segment lost 4 bases, leaving 9 bases of the junction unmatched. The CDR3: CSATDRAESSGNTIYF. The CDR3 coding sequence is TGCAGTGCTACCGACAGGGCCGAGAGCTCTGGAAACACCATATATTTT.

The chain employs TRBV4-3 and TRBJ2-3; TRBD2 agrees at 12 bases. The length of the CDR3 is 18 residues. The V gene's germline CDR1 is LGHNA and CDR2 YSLEER. J was trimmed by 4 bases and V by 3 bases; bases with no gene match: 11. CDR3 coding DNA: TGCGCCAGCAGCCAGTCCCACGGGCTAGCGGGAGGGCCAGATACGCAGTATTTT. Translated, it gives CASSQSHGLAGGPDTQYF.

J is TRBJ1-3 and V is TRBV2; D is perhaps TRBD1 (5 bases). The CDR3 is 15 residues long. The germline gives CDR1 SNHLY, CDR2 FYNNEI. V was clipped by 3 bases and J by 4 bases, with 13 bases between them. CDR3 sequence (DNA): TGTGCCAGCAGTGAGCCCGGGACGGCCGGAAACACCATATATTTT. It encodes CASSEPGTAGNTIYF.

V and J are TRBV29-1 and TRBJ2-7; 12 bases map to TRBD1. Losses at the gene ends were 0 bases for V and 4 bases for J; bases not matched to a gene: 4. Germline V gene data show CDR1 as SQVTM and CDR2 as ANQGSEA. CDR3 length: 15 residues. The CDR3 nucleotides are TGCAGCGTTGAAGAAGGGACAGGGGGCATATACGAGCAGTACTTC. Amino acid sequence: CSVEEGTGGIYEQYF.

This chain connects TRBV2 to TRBJ2-4; the match to TRBD1 covers 9 bases. Germline V lookup: CDR1 SNHLY, CDR2 FYNNEI. The CDR3 loop spans 14 amino acids. The V segment lost 6 bases and the J segment 7 bases; nucleotides outside the gene matches: 7. The CDR3 DNA is TGTGCCAGCAGAACAGGGGGCGCAGAGAACATTCAGTACTTC. Translation: CASRTGGAENIQYF.

The chain combines TRBV29-1 with TRBJ1-5, with D hard to call. The CDR3 sequence is 16 residues long. With 0 bases removed from V and 2 bases from J, the gap between germline ends came to 14 bases. The V gene's germline CDR1 is SQVTM and CDR2 ANQGSEA. The CDR3 loop reads CSVEDCPSRGNQPQHF. In nucleotides, the CDR3 is TGCAGCGTTGAAGATTGTCCGTCGAGGGGCAATCAGCCCCAGCATTTT.